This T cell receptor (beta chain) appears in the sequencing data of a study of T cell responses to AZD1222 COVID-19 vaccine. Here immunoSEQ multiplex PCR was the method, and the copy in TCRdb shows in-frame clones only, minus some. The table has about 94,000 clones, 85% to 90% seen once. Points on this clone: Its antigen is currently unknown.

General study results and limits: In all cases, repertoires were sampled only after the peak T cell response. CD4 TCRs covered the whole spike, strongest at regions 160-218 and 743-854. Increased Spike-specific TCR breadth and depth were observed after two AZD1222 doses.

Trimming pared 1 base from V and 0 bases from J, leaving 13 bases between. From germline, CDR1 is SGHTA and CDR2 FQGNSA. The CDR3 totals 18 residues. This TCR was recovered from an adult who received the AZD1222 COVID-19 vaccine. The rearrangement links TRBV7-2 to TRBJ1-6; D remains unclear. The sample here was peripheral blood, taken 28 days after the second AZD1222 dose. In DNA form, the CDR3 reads TGTGCCAGCAGCTTAGGTACACTAAAGAGCTCCTATAATTCACCCCTCCACTTT. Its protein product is CASSLGTLKSSYNSPLHF.